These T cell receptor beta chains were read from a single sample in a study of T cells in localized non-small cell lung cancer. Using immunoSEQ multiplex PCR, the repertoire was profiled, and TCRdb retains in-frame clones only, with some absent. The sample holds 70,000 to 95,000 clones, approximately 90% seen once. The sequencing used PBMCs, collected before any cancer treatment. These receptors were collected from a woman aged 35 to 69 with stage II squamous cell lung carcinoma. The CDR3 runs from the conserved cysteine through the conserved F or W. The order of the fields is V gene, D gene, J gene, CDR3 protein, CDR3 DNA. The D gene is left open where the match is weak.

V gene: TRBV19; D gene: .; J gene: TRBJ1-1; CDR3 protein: CASSISLEAFF; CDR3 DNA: TGTGCCAGTAGTATCTCCCTAGAAGCTTTCTTT
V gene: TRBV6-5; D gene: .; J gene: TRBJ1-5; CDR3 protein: CASSSGHWTSNQPQHF; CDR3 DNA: TGTGCCAGCAGTTCCGGTCATTGGACCTCCAATCAGCCCCAGCATTTT
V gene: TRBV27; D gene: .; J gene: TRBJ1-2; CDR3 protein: CASARVDRWDGYTF; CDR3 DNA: TGTGCCAGCGCCCGGGTAGATCGTTGGGACGGCTACACCTTC
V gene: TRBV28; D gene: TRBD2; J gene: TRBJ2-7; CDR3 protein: CASMGAGSSYEQYF; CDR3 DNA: TGTGCCAGCATGGGAGCGGGAAGCTCCTACGAGCAGTACTTC
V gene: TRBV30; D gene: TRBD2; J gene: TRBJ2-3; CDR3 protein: CAWSVRRGTTSTDTQYF; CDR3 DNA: TGTGCCTGGAGTGTACGGCGGGGGACTACCAGCACAGATACGCAGTATTTT
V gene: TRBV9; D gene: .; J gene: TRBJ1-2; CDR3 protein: CASSVGGSHGYTF; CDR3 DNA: TGTGCCAGCAGCGTAGGAGGTAGTCATGGCTACACCTTC
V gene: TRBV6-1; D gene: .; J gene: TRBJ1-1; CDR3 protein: CASWEGQSYTEAFF; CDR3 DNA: TGTGCCAGCTGGGAGGGGCAGAGTTACACTGAAGCTTTCTTT
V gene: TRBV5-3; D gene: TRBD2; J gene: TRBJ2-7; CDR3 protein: CARSLLSGGLSYEQYF; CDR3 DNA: TGTGCCAGAAGCTTGTTGAGCGGGGGCCTCTCCTACGAGCAGTACTTC
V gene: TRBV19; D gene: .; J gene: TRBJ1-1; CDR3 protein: CASRLNTEAFF; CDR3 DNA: TGTGCCAGTAGGTTGAACACTGAAGCTTTCTTT
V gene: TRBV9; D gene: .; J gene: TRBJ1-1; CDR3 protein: CATAPRYEAFF; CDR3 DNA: TGTGCCACCGCCCCCAGGTATGAAGCTTTCTTT